One TCR beta chain is described in this entry. A junction end diverges from the germline sequence, so it may reflect a read error. The CDR3 length is 11 residues. Germline-derived CDR1 and CDR2 are SGHTA and FQGTGA. Under the authors' procedure: Amplification of reference gene primers was used by the study to estimate nucleated cell counts. Here immunoSEQ multiplex PCR was the method, and the copy in TCRdb shows in-frame clones only, minus some. V and J calls and clone size are those listed in that table; D and trimming were worked out from the DNA. The data show under 200,000 clones, with 70% to 90% seen just once and less than 9% held by the top ten. These data originate in a study of blood T cell repertoires in COVID-19.

This sequence was found in a man aged 35 to 55 who had recovered from COVID-19. The chain carries TRBV7-3 and TRBJ1-2, with TRBD1 identical over 9 bases. The material sequenced was peripheral blood. CDR3 coding DNA: TGTGCCAGCAGCCTGACCGGGACAGGGTCCTTC. The encoded protein is CASSLTGTGSF.